Detailed here is one TCR beta chain. This record belongs to a study of shared T cell receptors in the human thymus. The V and J ends lost 3 bases and 0 bases respectively, with 5 bases between them. Germline loops: CDR1 KGHSH, CDR2 LQKENI. This CDR3 has 13 amino acids. The repertoire was sequenced with immunoSEQ multiplex PCR; TCRdb's copy has only in-frame clones and lacks some. The sample records about 660,000 clones, roughly 90% being singletons. These data also featured in a second study, about human thymus T cells.

The gene calls are TRBV18 and TRBJ2-5; no firm D call. Sequencing used thymocytes. This TCR derives from a boy in the first two years of life with a congenital heart defect. The DNA of the CDR3 is TGTGCCAGCTCACCGGAGTACCAAGAGACCCAGTACTTC. This codes for CASSPEYQETQYF.